The T cell receptor (beta chain) described here comes from a study of blood T cell repertoires in COVID-19. V gave up 6 bases and J gave up 1 base, with 15 bases separating them. This CDR3 region has 15 residues. Germline loops: CDR1 MNHEY, CDR2 SVGAGI. TCRdb's table, derived via immunoSEQ multiplex PCR, lists solely in-frame clones and lacks some. The sample includes 220,000 or so clones, about 90% seen only once; the top ten take 0.8% to 1%. The source material was peripheral blood. The rearrangement links TRBV6-5 to TRBJ1-1, with D unresolved. The receptor's source is a man in his sixties with COVID-19, enrolled during active disease. The CDR3 DNA reads as TGTGCCAGCAGCTTCGCCCCCACAGAGAACACTGAAGCTTTCTTT. Translating gives CASSFAPTENTEAFF.